Listed below are T cell receptor beta chains from one sample, sequenced in a study of blood T cell dynamics during melanoma immunotherapy. Some clones are missing from TCRdb's copy, which holds only in-frame ones; the method was immunoSEQ multiplex PCR. The sample holds more than 8,500 clones; 80% to 90% are singletons and the top ten take roughly 10%. The sequenced sample was blood, obtained from a patient treated with checkpoint blockade. These receptors all come from a human donor with melanoma. Each CDR3 is given without its conserved first and last residue.

>TRBV5-5|13
ASSLEGGGQYEQY
>TRBV5-3|14
ARSHCPDRDRPPQH
>TRBV30|10
AWSWERGEQY
>TRBV6-1|13
ASSNTLSGANVLT
>TRBV5-4|13
ASSLGTGATGELF
>TRBV11-2|13
ASRMTGGGGTEAF
>TRBV19|11
AVTGSRVSEQF
>TRBV7-3|10
ASSLNLNEQF
>TRBV5-8|15
ASSYTPGGSGANVLT
>TRBV18|11
ASSQDSTETQY
>TRBV5-5|11
ASSLDPRETQY
>TRBV6-1|12
ASRPGLGGREQF
>TRBV5-1|12
ASSPTQGEETQY
>TRBV5-1|11
ASSRDTDNTQY
>TRBV18|13
ASSPTGPNTGELF
>TRBV6-1|12
ASSETQGVREQY
>TRBV6-5|10
ASQEPRGGYT